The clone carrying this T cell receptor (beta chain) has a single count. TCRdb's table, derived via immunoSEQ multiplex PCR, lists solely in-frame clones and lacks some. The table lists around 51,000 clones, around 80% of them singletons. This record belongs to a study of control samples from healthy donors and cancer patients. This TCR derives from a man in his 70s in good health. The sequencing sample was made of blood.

This chain's CDR3 is CASSRTPSNYGYTF. The CDR3 DNA sequence: TGTGCCAGCAGTCGGACGCCAAGTAACTATGGCTACACCTTC. V gene TRBV28 combines with J gene TRBJ1-2, with D unresolved. CDR3 length: 14 residues. Trimming took 5 bases from V and 1 from J, leaving 11 bases between them. Germline lookup yields CDR1 MDHEN and CDR2 SYDVKM.